This passage covers 30 T cell receptor beta chains from one sample sequenced in a study of T cells in women clearing cervical HPV infection. The data were produced by immunoSEQ multiplex PCR, yet TCRdb's version contains in-frame clones alone and is incomplete. The sample is made up of 20,000 to 25,000 clones, and the top ten hold over 6.5% of it. The sequencing input was blood buffy coat. The receptors derive from a woman between 18 and 70 years old with a cervical HPV16 infection that either progressed to CIN3+ or cleared (not recorded which).

A word on this clone: The CDR3 end lies 3 residues beyond the end of the read and is filled in from the germline J gene. The chain employs TRBV20-1 and TRBJ2-7; 8 nucleotides match TRBD1. In germline, CDR1 is DFQATT, CDR2 SNEGSKA (reference sequence). The CDR3 sequence is 13 residues long. J lost 2 bases, V lost 5 bases, and 5 bases had no gene match. CDR3 protein: CSAVRTGTYEQYF. The sequenced CDR3 bases are TGCAGTGCTGTTCGGACAGGGACCTACGAG.

Comments on this clone: The missing CDR3 end, 3 residues past where the read stops, is filled in from the germline J gene. This chain connects TRBV6-2 or TRBV6-3 to TRBJ2-5; D is unresolved. CDR3 length: 15 residues. V was pared by 0 bases and J by 0 bases, with 8 bases between. CDR1 is MNHEY, CDR2 SVGEGT, per germline. This chain's CDR3 is CASSYSAGDQETQYF. CDR3 DNA (partial): TGTGCCAGCAGTTACTCGGCAGGAGACCAAGAGACC.

In regard to this clone: The read comes to an end 3 residues before the CDR3 does, leaving the germline J gene to fill in the end. The chain combines TRBV14 with TRBJ2-1, with TRBD2 identical over 10 bases. Germline lookup yields CDR1 SGHDN and CDR2 FVKESK. V lost 10 bases to trimming and J lost 8 bases; unmatched junction nucleotides: 14. The CDR3 is 15 amino acids. The DNA read from the CDR3 is TGTGCCAACAAAACTAGCGGGACCGCCGGCTATGAG. This translates into CANKTSGTAGYE. The entire CDR3 protein is CANKTSGTAGYEQFF.

Regarding this clone: The read gets to within 3 residues of the CDR3 end, and the germline J gene fills in the rest. V is TRBV6-4 and J is TRBJ1-6; 9 bases fit TRBD1. This CDR3 is built from 15 residues. J was trimmed by 10 bases and V by 5 bases; bases with no gene match: 9. Germline lookup yields CDR1 MRHNA and CDR2 SNTAGT. The sequenced CDR3 bases are TGTGCCAGCAGTCTCCAGGGACAGGGACACTCACCC. Encoded protein: CASSLQGQGHSP. The entire CDR3 protein is CASSLQGQGHSPLHF.

On this clone itself: Read data end 3 residues before the CDR3 end; the end is taken from the germline J gene. The chain employs TRBV19 and TRBJ2-3; 8 nucleotides align to TRBD1. This CDR3 region has 14 residues. The germline V gene encodes CDR1 LNHDA and CDR2 SQIVND (reference sequence). The sequenced CDR3 bases are TGTGCCAGTAGTATACAGGGGGCAGATCCCACG. The encoded protein is CASSIQGADPT. The CDR3, in full, reads CASSIQGADPTQYF.

Notes on this clone: The read terminates 3 residues before the CDR3 end, so the remaining end is supplied by the germline J gene. This chain connects TRBV6-4 to TRBJ1-6; no reliable D call. Looked up from germline, CDR1 is MRHNA and CDR2 is SNTAGT. Trimming took off 4 bases at V and 7 bases at J, with 14 bases between the two ends. This CDR3 contains 15 residues. The CDR3 reads CASSGFPRPNSPLHF. CDR3 DNA (partial): TGTGCCAGCAGTGGTTTCCCCAGGCCAAATTCACCC.

To note about this clone: The read ends 3 residues shy of where the CDR3 ends; the end is completed using the germline J gene. The gene calls are TRBV18 and TRBJ2-4; 7 bases align to TRBD1. V trimming: 3 bases; J trimming: 8 bases; junction bases outside the gene matches: 4. The CDR3 is made up of 13 amino acids. Germline loops: CDR1 KGHSH, CDR2 LQKENI. CDR3 amino acids: CASSPRGQDIQYF. Partial CDR3 DNA: TGTGCCAGCTCACCCCGCGGACAGGACATT.

As concerns this clone: The read stops 3 residues short of the end of the CDR3; the missing end is completed from the germline J gene. This chain uses TRBV18 with TRBJ2-2; maybe TRBD2 (6 bases). Per the germline V gene, CDR1 is KGHSH and CDR2 is LQKENI. Trimming removed 3 bases at V and 0 bases at J, with 11 bases between. The CDR3 is 16 amino acids. CDR3 DNA, as far as it was read: TGTGCCAGCTCACCTTTAGCGGTCACGAACACCGGGGAG. This gives the protein CASSPLAVTNTGE. In full, the CDR3 is CASSPLAVTNTGELFF.

In regard to this clone: The sequence runs out 3 residues before the end of the CDR3; the remainder is reconstructed from the germline J gene. This chain uses TRBV7-2 with TRBJ2-4, with D perhaps TRBD2 (6 bases). The CDR3 runs to 14 residues. Per germline, CDR1 SGHTA and CDR2 FQGNSA. The CDR3 DNA, read in part, is TGTGCCAGCAGCACTGGTGGGGGGACCTATGGT. This gives the protein CASSTGGGTYG. The CDR3 as a whole reads CASSTGGGTYGQYF.

In regard to this clone: The read stops 3 residues short of the end of the CDR3; the missing end is completed from the germline J gene. The chain employs TRBV5-1 and TRBJ2-1, with 15 bases fitting TRBD2. V lost 0 bases to trimming and J lost 1 base; unmatched junction nucleotides: 11. CDR3 size: 21 residues. The germline CDR1 and CDR2 sequences are SGHRS and YFSETQ. CDR3 DNA (partial): TGCGCCAGCAGCTTGGTTCTTGGACTAGCGGGAGGGTTGGGGTCCTACAATGAG. This codes for CASSLVLGLAGGLGSYNE. The CDR3 in full is CASSLVLGLAGGLGSYNEQFF.

The CDR3 bases that were read are TGTGCCAGCAGTCCCCCCGACAGGGAGGAGACG. Protein: CASSPPDREET. The full CDR3 reads CASSPPDREETQYF. V usage is TRBV6-2 or TRBV6-3 and J usage is TRBJ2-3; tentatively, D is TRBD1 (7 bases). The read falls 3 residues short of the CDR3 end, and the missing part is taken from the germline J gene. The germline gives CDR1 MNHEY, CDR2 SVGEGT. The CDR3 sequence is 14 residues long.

Of note for this clone: The read falls 3 residues short of the CDR3 end, and the missing part is taken from the germline J gene. V gene TRBV20-1 combines with J gene TRBJ1-2; D ambiguous. The CDR3 is 10 amino acids. Germline V gene lookup returns CDR1 DFQATT and CDR2 SNEGSKA (reference sequence). CDR3 residues: CSAGRGGYTF. The part of the CDR3 DNA that was read is TGCAGTGCTGGGCGGGGAGGC.

With respect to this clone: The CDR3 goes on 3 residues after the read ends, and that part is filled in from the germline J gene. This sequence joins TRBV20-1 and TRBJ2-1; 8 bases are shared with TRBD2. The length of the CDR3 is 15 residues. Trimming removed 6 bases from V and 0 bases from J; junction bases left unmatched: 7. The germline V gene has CDR1 DFQATT and CDR2 SNEGSKA (reference sequence). Partial CDR3 DNA: TGCAGTGCCATTAGCGGGACTAGCTCCTACAATGAG. Amino acid sequence: CSAISGTSSYNE. The full CDR3 sequence reads CSAISGTSSYNEQFF.

Note on this clone: From the germline J gene comes the end of the CDR3, since the read stops 3 residues before it. The chain recombines TRBV19 with TRBJ2-3, with 8 positions matching TRBD1. There are 14 residues in the CDR3. Per the germline V gene, CDR1 is LNHDA and CDR2 is SQIVND (reference sequence). The sequenced CDR3 bases are TGTGCCAGTTCGGACAGGGACGGTGCTGAGACG. It specifies CASSDRDGAET. In full, the CDR3 is CASSDRDGAETQYF.

Turning to this clone: Read data end 3 residues before the CDR3 end; the end is taken from the germline J gene. The chain joins TRBV7-9 to TRBJ1-5; no reliable D call. The CDR3 extends over 12 amino acids. Looked up from germline, CDR1 is SEHNR and CDR2 is FQNEAQ (reference sequence). The V end lost 3 bases, the J end lost 5 bases, and 5 bases lay between the germline ends. CDR3 in amino acids: CASSFGDQPQHF. Partial CDR3 DNA: TGTGCCAGCAGCTTCGGGGATCAGCCC.

Remarks on this clone: The read finishes 3 residues shy of the CDR3 end, and the germline J gene is used to complete it. The gene calls are TRBV18 and TRBJ1-1; 7 bases agree with TRBD1. The V gene end was trimmed by 6 bases and the J gene end by 4 bases; junction bases not matched to a gene: 14. Germline CDR1 and CDR2: KGHSH and LQKENI. The CDR3 covers 16 residues. CDR3: CASSFQGDSKGTEAFF. The covered CDR3 bases are TGTGCCAGCTCTTTCCAGGGGGACTCCAAAGGCACTGAA.

Details on this clone: Read coverage stops 3 residues before the CDR3 terminus; the germline J gene supplies the remainder. The chain uses TRBV20-1 and TRBJ2-2, with TRBD1 matching over 7 bases. Germline CDR1 reads DFQATT; CDR2 reads SNEGSKA (reference sequence). There are 15 residues in the CDR3. CDR3 DNA (partial): TGCAGTGCTAGAGGACCAGGGGGTAGTGGTTCACCG. Amino acid sequence: CSARGPGGSGSP. The whole CDR3 protein reads CSARGPGGSGSPLFF.

As regards this clone: The CDR3 end falls 3 residues outside the read, so it is completed with the germline J gene. This rearrangement joins TRBV20-1 to TRBJ1-2, with 7 bases matching TRBD1. Germline trimming cut 2 bases from V and 0 bases from J; bases unmatched to any gene: 15. This CDR3 is built from 18 residues. Germline V gene lookup returns CDR1 DFQATT and CDR2 SNEGSKA (reference sequence). The CDR3 loop is CSARFRGNRGQTNYGYTF. The CDR3 DNA, read in part, is TGCAGTGCTAGATTTCGGGGCAACAGGGGCCAAACTAACTATGGC.

With regard to this clone: Sequencing ends 3 residues short of the CDR3 end; the germline J gene provides the rest. The chain is built from TRBV6-4 and TRBJ2-1; D perhaps matches TRBD1 (6 bases). This CDR3 is built from 15 residues. Germline V gene data show CDR1 as MRHNA and CDR2 as SNTAGT. V lost 3 bases, J lost 2 bases, and 11 bases lay in between. The CDR3 here is CASSEEGQAYNEQFF. The sequenced CDR3 bases are TGTGCCAGCAGTGAAGAGGGACAAGCCTACAATGAG.

Partial CDR3 DNA: TGTGCCAGCAGCGTAGGGGCCGAGACC. Translation gives CASSVGAET. The full CDR3 reads CASSVGAETQYF. The rearrangement uses TRBV9 and TRBJ2-5, with D unresolved. The read ends 3 residues early relative to the CDR3; the germline J gene fills the gap. The V end lost 0 bases, the J end lost 5 bases, and 5 bases lay between the germline ends. The germline V gene encodes CDR1 SGDLS and CDR2 YYNGEE. The CDR3 sequence is 12 residues long.

Points on this clone: The read finishes 3 residues shy of the CDR3 end, and the germline J gene is used to complete it. The rearrangement links TRBV5-4 to TRBJ2-5, with a tentative D call TRBD1 (5 bases). Germline V gene sequence: CDR1 SGHNT, CDR2 YYREEE (reference sequence). This CDR3 spans 15 amino acids. Trimming shortened V by 1 base and J by 2 bases, and 12 bases separated the two germline ends. The sequenced part of the CDR3 DNA is TGTGCCAGCAGCTTGAAGGGGCCCATACAAGAGACC. Its protein product is CASSLKGPIQET. The entire CDR3 reads CASSLKGPIQETQYF.

Concerning this clone itself: The sequenced fragment ends 3 residues before the CDR3 boundary, so the rest is inferred from the germline J gene. The chain is built from TRBV7-2 and TRBJ2-3, with 8 bases matching TRBD1. The CDR3 has 15 residues. Trimming removed 1 base from V and 6 bases from J; junction bases left unmatched: 6. The germline CDR1 and CDR2 sequences are SGHTA and FQGNSA. Partial CDR3 DNA: TGTGCCAGCAGCTTAGTGGCAGGGGGCATTGATACG. It translates to CASSLVAGGIDT. The whole CDR3 protein reads CASSLVAGGIDTQYF.

In the case of this clone: The CDR3 goes on 3 residues after the read ends, and that part is filled in from the germline J gene. The chain is built from TRBV13 and TRBJ2-7; D uncertain. This CDR3 spans 13 amino acids. Trimming left V 5 bases short and J 5 bases short, with 13 bases between. Looked up from germline, CDR1 is PRHDT and CDR2 is FYEKMQ (reference sequence). The sequenced CDR3 bases are TGTGCCAGCAGCCCGACCCCCCGGGACGAG. Translated, it gives CASSPTPRDE. The CDR3 in its entirety is CASSPTPRDEQYF.

Regarding this clone: Read sequence stops 3 residues before the CDR3 end, and the germline J gene provides the missing end. The chain employs TRBV6-2 or TRBV6-3 and TRBJ1-2; 7 bases are a match to TRBD1. The CDR3 is 14 residues long. The germline gives CDR1 MNHEY, CDR2 SVGEGT. The CDR3 is CASSNNRGPFVYTF. The CDR3 DNA, read in part, is TGTGCCAGCAGCAACAACAGGGGTCCATTTGTC.

In regard to this clone: A read error may account for a junction end that differs from germline. The DNA ends 3 residues before the CDR3 does, and the rest of the CDR3 is filled in from the germline J gene. This chain connects TRBV7-7 to TRBJ1-2; the D is unclear. This CDR3 is 14 amino acids long. The germline V gene encodes CDR1 SSHAT and CDR2 FNYEAQ (reference sequence). The covered CDR3 bases are TGTGCTAGCAGCGTAGGAGGGCTCACAGATACC. Translating gives CASSVGGLTDT. The whole CDR3 sequence reads CASSVGGLTDTYTF.

Comments on this clone: The CDR3 is cut off 3 residues early in the read; its end comes from the germline J gene. The chain is built from TRBV28 and TRBJ1-4; D might be TRBD1 (5 bases). Trimming left V 8 bases short and J 8 bases short, with 15 bases between. This CDR3 contains 13 residues. CDR1 MDHEN and CDR2 SYDVKM come from the germline V gene. CDR3 protein: CASGGTVEEKLFF. The CDR3 bases that were read are TGTGCCAGCGGGGGGACCGTGGAGGAAAAA.

As concerns this clone: The read halts 3 residues ahead of the CDR3 end, with the missing end drawn from the germline J gene. The chain uses TRBV28 and TRBJ2-7; a weak D match, TRBD1 (5 bases). V was pared by 10 bases and J by 0 bases, with 16 bases between. Germline CDR1 reads MDHEN; CDR2 reads SYDVKM. The CDR3 is 14 amino acids. The CDR3 loop is CATQPGHHSYEQYF. CDR3 DNA, as far as it was read: TGTGCCACCCAACCAGGACACCACTCCTACGAG.

In regard to this clone: The CDR3 end lies 3 residues beyond the end of the read and is filled in from the germline J gene. The rearrangement uses TRBV5-1 and TRBJ2-3, with 8 bases lining up with TRBD1. Germline V gene data show CDR1 as SGHRS and CDR2 as YFSETQ. The CDR3 loop spans 14 amino acids. CDR3 region: CASSPGTGQETQYF. CDR3 DNA, as far as it was read: TGCGCCAGCAGCCCTGGGACAGGACAAGAGACG.

As for this clone: The read terminates 3 residues before the CDR3 end, so the remaining end is supplied by the germline J gene. This chain uses TRBV6-2 or TRBV6-3 with TRBJ1-2; D unclear. CDR3 length: 16 residues. Per germline, CDR1 MNHEY and CDR2 SVGEGT. The ends were cut back, 2 bases at V and 6 bases at J, with 19 bases in the middle. The CDR3 reads CASSYLRHPNTDGYTF. Partial CDR3 DNA: TGTGCCAGCAGTTACCTCCGACATCCTAACACCGATGGC.

About this clone itself: The read terminates 3 residues ahead of where the CDR3 ends, so the germline J gene completes it. The chain is built from TRBV2 and TRBJ1-2; D ambiguous. The CDR3 is 13 residues long. Per the germline V gene, CDR1 is SNHLY and CDR2 is FYNNEI. CDR3: CASSEGVTDTYTF. The sequenced part of the CDR3 DNA is TGTGCCAGCAGTGAAGGAGTCACAGATACC.